This is a list of T cell receptor beta chains from one sample in a study of T cell responses to AZD1222 COVID-19 vaccine. Generated by immunoSEQ multiplex PCR, the TCRdb table keeps only in-frame clones and is missing some. Here the sample spans 100,000 to 150,000 clones, 75% to 95% being singletons. The sequences come from peripheral blood, collected on day 0 of AZD1222 vaccination. These receptors were obtained from an adult in good health. The CDR3 runs from the conserved cysteine through the conserved F or W. The D gene is left open where the match is weak. Clone sizes are given selectively: once, few, many, or a class where the clone is expanded.

J | size | V | D | CDR3 | DNA
TRBJ2-2 | few | TRBV5-1 | TRBD2 | CASSGGLSTGELFF | TGCGCCAGCAGCGGGGGACTATCGACCGGGGAGCTGTTTTTT
TRBJ1-6 | - | TRBV7-2 | - | CASSSPRTDNSPLHF | TGTGCCAGCAGCTCCCCCCGGACGGACAATTCACCCCTCCACTTT
TRBJ2-6 | - | TRBV19 | - | CASTPTLTGLSRSGANVLTF | TGTGCCAGTACCCCCACCCTCACGGGACTCTCGCGCTCTGGGGCCAACGTCCTGACTTTC
TRBJ1-4 | - | TRBV9 | TRBD1 | CASSVTGGWLNEKLFF | TGTGCCAGCAGCGTGACAGGGGGGTGGCTTAATGAAAAACTGTTTTTT
TRBJ1-1 | - | TRBV7-6 | TRBD1 | CASSLGQGIKNTEAFF | TGTGCCAGCAGCCTGGGACAGGGGATTAAGAACACTGAAGCTTTCTTT
TRBJ1-1 | - | TRBV11-2 | TRBD1 | CASSPPTGGNTEAFF | TGTGCCAGCAGCCCTCCGACAGGGGGCAACACTGAAGCTTTCTTT
TRBJ1-5 | once | TRBV6-5 | TRBD1 | CASRPTGGSNQPQHF | TGTGCCAGCAGGCCCACAGGGGGCAGCAATCAGCCCCAGCATTTT
TRBJ2-5 | - | TRBV5-8 | TRBD1 | CASSQGQGARETQYF | TGTGCCAGCAGCCAAGGACAGGGTGCCCGAGAGACCCAGTACTTC
TRBJ1-2 | - | TRBV4-3 | TRBD1 | CASSLRQGGMDGYTF | TGCGCCAGCAGCCTACGACAGGGGGGTATGGACGGCTACACCTTC
TRBJ2-2 | - | TRBV4-1 | - | CASSQDPQPLNTGELFF | TGCGCCAGCAGCCAAGATCCCCAGCCTCTGAACACCGGGGAGCTGTTTTTT
TRBJ1-3 | few | TRBV30 | TRBD1 | CASRGSSGNTIYF | TGTGCCTCCAGGGGGAGCTCTGGAAACACCATATATTTT
TRBJ2-2 | - | TRBV30 | TRBD1 | CAWSLQGFGELFF | TGTGCCTGGAGCCTACAGGGGTTCGGGGAGCTGTTTTTT
TRBJ2-3 | - | TRBV6-2/TRBV6-3 | - | CASSPWGGRTDTQYF | TGTGCCAGCAGCCCTTGGGGGGGCCGAACAGATACGCAGTATTTT
TRBJ1-4 | - | TRBV7-9 | - | CASRGSGPHEKLFF | TGTGCCAGCCGGGGCAGTGGCCCCCATGAAAAACTGTTTTTT
TRBJ2-3 | - | TRBV30 | TRBD2 | CAWSVLAGAADTQYF | TGTGCCTGGAGTGTCCTAGCGGGGGCGGCAGATACGCAGTATTTT
TRBJ2-7 | - | TRBV6-1 | - | CASSERGRPGEQYF | TGTGCCAGCAGTGAAAGGGGCAGGCCTGGCGAGCAGTACTTC
TRBJ2-5 | - | TRBV4-3 | TRBD2 | CASSQRSGAGGPLQETQYF | TGCGCCAGCAGCCAAAGATCGGGGGCGGGGGGCCCTCTCCAAGAGACCCAGTACTTC
TRBJ2-2 | - | TRBV7-2 | - | CASSSVRGDTGELFF | TGTGCCAGCAGCTCCGTCAGAGGGGACACCGGGGAGCTGTTTTTT
TRBJ2-5 | - | TRBV27 | - | CASSFGGSQETQYF | TGTGCCAGCAGTTTTGGCGGTAGTCAAGAGACCCAGTACTTC
TRBJ1-5 | - | TRBV28 | TRBD1 | CASSSAPGQGDQPQHF | TGTGCCAGCAGTTCCGCGCCGGGACAGGGCGATCAGCCCCAGCATTTT